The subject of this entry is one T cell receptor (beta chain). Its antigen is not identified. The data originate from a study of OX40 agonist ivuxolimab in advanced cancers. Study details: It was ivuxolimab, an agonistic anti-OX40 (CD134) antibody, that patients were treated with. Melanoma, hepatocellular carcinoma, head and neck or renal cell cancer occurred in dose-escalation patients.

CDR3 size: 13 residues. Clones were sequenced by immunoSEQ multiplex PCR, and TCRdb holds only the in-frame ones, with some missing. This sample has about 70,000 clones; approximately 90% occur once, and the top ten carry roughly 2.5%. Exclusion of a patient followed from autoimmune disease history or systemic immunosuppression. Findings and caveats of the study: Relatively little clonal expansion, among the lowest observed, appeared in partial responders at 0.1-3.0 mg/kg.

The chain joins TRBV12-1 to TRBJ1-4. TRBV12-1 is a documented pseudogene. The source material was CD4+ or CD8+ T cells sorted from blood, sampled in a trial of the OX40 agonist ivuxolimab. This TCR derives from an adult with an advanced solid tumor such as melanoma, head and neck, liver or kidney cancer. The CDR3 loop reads CAALSGANEKLFF. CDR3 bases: TGTGCCGCACTCTCGGGGGCTAATGAAAAACTGTTTTTT.